This T cell receptor (beta chain) came from a study of Tregs in tolerant kidney transplant recipients (dated by TCRdb to 2018 to 2020). Study-level background: The transplants used related donors with nonmyeloablative bone marrow transplantation, and mixed chimerism in the human trials was transient. TCRbeta sequencing was used in the study to identify donor-specific regulatory T cells before combined kidney and bone marrow transplantation, and the identified cells were then tracked after transplant.

The sample's time point label, in plain terms: blood sample drawn before combined kidney and bone marrow transplant. Unstimulated Tregs (CD4+CD25+CD127-), CD4+ non-Tregs (CD4+CD25-), CD4 and CD8 cells were FACS-sorted from thawed PBMCs. The patients were several recipients of combined kidney and bone marrow transplants from the ITN036ST trial, and samples were available only from these trial subjects. Healthy control blood was processed by Ficoll density gradient to PBMCs and cryopreserved; patient PBMCs were collected before and after transplant. For TCRbeta CDR3 sequencing, genomic DNA was extracted from sorted cells using the QIAGEN DNeasy Blood and Tissue Kit. High-throughput TCRbeta CDR3 sequencing, which included PCR amplification with bias correction and internal controls, was done commercially through immunoSEQ. The study's processing was this. Unique productive TCRbeta sequences were defined by CDR3 nucleotide sequence when primers matched and otherwise by CDR3 amino acid sequence together with Vbeta and Jbeta genes. Sorting error was corrected by removing sequences shared between sorted populations at a frequency ratio of 2:1 or less, and the remaining shared sequences were assigned to the higher population. Sequences were defined as donor-reactive when expanded at least 5-fold in CFSE-low cells versus unstimulated cells and present at a frequency of at least 0.01% in CFSE-low cells. Repertoire divergence was quantified by Jensen-Shannon divergence calculated from the top 100 TCRbeta sequences ranked by frequency. When a sample had multiple sequencing runs, each run was corrected for sorting error separately and the runs were then pooled. The source is immuneACCESS, and TCRdb retained only in-frame sequences with V and J called. Part of the clones is not carried over; for the studies checked, unresolved V genes explain less than half of this, and the remainder is unexplained. D and trimming were read from the DNA, whereas the V and J calls and clone size are those reported in that table. The sample table includes 50,000 or so clones. Jointly, the top ten make up approximately 0.78% of the sample.

Trimming at the junction amounts to 7 bases on V and 3 bases on J, and the germline ends lie 12 bases apart. In the germline V gene, CDR1 corresponds to SQVTM and CDR2 to ANQGSEA. From cysteine to phenylalanine, the CDR3 is 12 amino acids long. Sequencing covers 27 bases of the CDR3, shown here with the frame starting at base 1. As concerns this clone: It lacks a known antigen. The read stops 3 residues short of the end of the CDR3; the missing end is completed from the germline J gene.

Broader findings and caveats from the paper: PCR primers changed over time for some patients, so nucleotide-level comparison across those patients' samples was not possible. Although technical replication error seemed to be minimal, the question of biological reproducibility was not addressed directly. The study was limited by small patient numbers, and the findings need validation in larger populations and under other immunosuppression protocols. The most biologically relevant and donor-specific TCRbeta repertoire appeared to be identified by expanding Tregs with activated donor B cells. Donor-specific Treg expansion exceeded global Treg expansion in tolerant patients, suggesting antigen-driven rather than nonspecific expansion.

The origin of this receptor is a human donor who received a combined kidney and bone marrow transplant. The source was CD4+ T cells from blood, collected before the transplant. Here the chain combines TRBV29-1 and TRBJ1-2; 6 matching bases give a weak D call of TRBD1. This receptor has the CDR3 CSAADSDYGYTF. The DNA read from the CDR3 is TGCAGCGCCGCGGACAGCGACTATGGC.